This T cell receptor (beta chain) originates from a study of blood T cell repertoires in COVID-19. Study overall: The United States, Italy and Spain supplied acute and convalescent COVID-19 samples. The analysed material was cDNA or gDNA that came from T cells, B-cell-depleted T cells, or PBMCs.

Germline V lookup: CDR1 SGHTA, CDR2 FQGNSA. The CDR3 extends over 16 amino acids. J lost 4 bases, V lost 5 bases, and 9 bases had no gene match. Original methodology: Estimates of nucleated cell counts were drawn from the amplification of reference gene primers. The assay was immunoSEQ multiplex PCR, and TCRdb's table has in-frame clones only and misses some. Clone size and V and J calls were adopted from that table, with D and trimming inferred from the DNA. The sample records tens of thousands of clones, around 89% being singletons. This TCR derives from a human donor with active COVID-19. The donor label of this sample is uncertain. The rearrangement links TRBV7-2 to TRBJ2-7, with 12 nucleotides matching TRBD2. Sequencing was done on a sample of peripheral blood. CDR3 sequence: CASSPRTSGAGYEQYF. CDR3 nucleotide sequence: TGTGCCAGCAGCCCCCGGACTAGCGGGGCGGGGTACGAGCAGTACTTC.